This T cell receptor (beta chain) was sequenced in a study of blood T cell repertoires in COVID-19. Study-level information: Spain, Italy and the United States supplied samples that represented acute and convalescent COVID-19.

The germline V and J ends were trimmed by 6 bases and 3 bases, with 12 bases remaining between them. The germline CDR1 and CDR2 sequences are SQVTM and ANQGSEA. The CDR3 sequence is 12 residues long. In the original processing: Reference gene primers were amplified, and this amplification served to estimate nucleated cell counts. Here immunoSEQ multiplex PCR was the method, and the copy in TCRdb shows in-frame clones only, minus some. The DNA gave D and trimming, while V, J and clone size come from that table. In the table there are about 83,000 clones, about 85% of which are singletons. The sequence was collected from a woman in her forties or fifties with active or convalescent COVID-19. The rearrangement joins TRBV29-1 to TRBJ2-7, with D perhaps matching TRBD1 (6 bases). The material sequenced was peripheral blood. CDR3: CSVQRGSYEQYF. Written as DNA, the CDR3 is TGCAGCGTCCAAAGGGGGAGCTACGAGCAGTACTTC.